The clone carrying this T cell receptor (beta chain) was counted at least ten times. Antigen specificity is unknown. The data stem from a study of T cells in Graves' hyperthyroidism and ophthalmopathy. Points from the study as a whole: Most clonotypes expanded in the thyroid (above 0.001) were also present in blood.

With 3 bases removed from V and 2 bases from J, the gap between germline ends came to 9 bases. The CDR3 has 14 amino acids. Amplified TCR beta CDR3 regions derived from RNA transcripts. The TCR CDR3 first-round RT-PCR relied on the HTBI primer set. One entry per CDR3 protein, called by TCRdb with MiXCR from the multiplex PCR reads. In the table there are 350,000 to 400,000 distinct CDR3 sequences, 15% of which are singletons. Patients aged 18 to 65 had newly diagnosed hyperthyroidism lasting under 2 months. Clinical symptoms, serum thyroxine, TRAb, thyroid ultrasound and orbital computed tomography established diagnosis.

J is TRBJ2-3 and V is TRBV12-3 or TRBV12-4; D may be TRBD2 (5 bases). Material: blood. This receptor was identified in a woman aged 25-40 years with Graves' hyperthyroidism. The CDR3 reads CASSFGLATDTQYF. The CDR3 DNA follows: TGTGCCAGCAGTTTTGGTCTAGCCACAGATACGCAGTATTTT.